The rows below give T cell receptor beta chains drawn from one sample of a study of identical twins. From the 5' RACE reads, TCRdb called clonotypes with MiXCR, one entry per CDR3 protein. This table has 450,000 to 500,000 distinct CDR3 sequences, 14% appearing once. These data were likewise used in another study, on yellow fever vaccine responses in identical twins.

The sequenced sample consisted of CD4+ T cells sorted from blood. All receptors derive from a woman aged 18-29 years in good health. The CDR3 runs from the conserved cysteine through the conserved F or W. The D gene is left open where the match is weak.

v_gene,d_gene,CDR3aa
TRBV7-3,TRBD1,CASSPSPTGKGAEAFF
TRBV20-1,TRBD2,CSAQGLTSTDTQYF
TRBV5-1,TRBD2,CASSLPGTSGDYSYNEQFF
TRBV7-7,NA,CASSLVGFGEQFF
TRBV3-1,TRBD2,CASSPYSGGNTGELFF
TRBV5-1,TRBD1,CASSSRDRGNNEQFF
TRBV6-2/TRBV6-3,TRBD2,CASKPGTSGYNEQFF
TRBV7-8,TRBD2,CASSLLSGGGYNEQFF
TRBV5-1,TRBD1,CASSFNRGSGEQYF
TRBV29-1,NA,CSVPSGPNTGELFF
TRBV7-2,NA,CASSRGTGKGQETQYF
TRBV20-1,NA,CSARTNANEQYF
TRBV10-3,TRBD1,CAIRGQGDGEQFF
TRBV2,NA,CASSERPAIGKLFF
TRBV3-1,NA,CASSQAPGSKNIQYF
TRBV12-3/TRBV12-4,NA,CASSSLQGGQPQHF
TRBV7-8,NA,CASSSPRAGGPNVGKLFF
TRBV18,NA,CASSPSQPGETQYF
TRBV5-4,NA,CASSLERGRDLEQFF
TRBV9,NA,CASSVGRSVYSYNEQFF
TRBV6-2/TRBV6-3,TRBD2,CASSISSGRALNEQFF
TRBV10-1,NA,CASSELNTGELFF